Each of the 20 T cell receptor beta chains below was sequenced from the same sample in a study of blood T cell repertoires in COVID-19. Data came from immunoSEQ multiplex PCR; TCRdb stores just in-frame clones and leaves some out. The top ten hold around 3.1% of the sample, which has under 300,000 clones, roughly 88% seen once. Sequencing was carried out using PBMCs or T cells enriched from blood (not recorded which). These receptors all stem from a woman aged 40 to 49 who had been exposed to COVID-19.

V usage is TRBV7-2 and J usage is TRBJ2-1, with a tentative D call TRBD2 (6 bases). V lost 5 bases to trimming and J lost 4 bases, with 15 bases between them. The CDR3 totals 15 residues. CDR1 and CDR2 (germline): SGHTA, FQGNSA. CDR3 loop: CASSPHPGTYNEQFF. In DNA, the CDR3 is TGTGCCAGCAGCCCCCACCCTGGGACTTACAATGAGCAGTTCTTC.

V and J are TRBV7-3 and TRBJ2-3, with 13 bases matching TRBD2. With V trimmed by 0 bases and J by 6 bases, 6 bases remained unmatched. The germline V gene has CDR1 SGHTA and CDR2 FQGTGA. The CDR3 is made up of 17 amino acids. This CDR3 reads CASSLTGTSGVQDTQYF. The DNA of the CDR3 is TGTGCCAGCAGCTTAACTGGGACTAGCGGGGTTCAGGATACGCAGTATTTT. The full variable domain, rest sourced from reference TRBV7-3 and TRBJ2-3, is GAGVSQTPSNKVTEKGKYVELRCDPISGHTALYWYRQSLGQGPEFLIYFQGTGAADDSGLPNDRFFAVRPEGSVSTLKIQRTERGDSAVYLCASSLTGTSGVQDTQYFGPGTRLTVL.

The rearrangement uses TRBV9 and TRBJ2-2; TRBD2 might be the D (5 bases). V was cut by 3 bases and J by 2 bases, with 14 bases left in between. This CDR3 region has 16 residues. Germline-derived CDR1 and CDR2 are SGDLS and YYNGEE. CDR3 in DNA: TGTGCCAGCAGCGGGGGTCTAGCTTCCAACACCGGGGAGCTGTTTTTT. Its translation: CASSGGLASNTGELFF.

J is TRBJ1-3 and V is TRBV5-6; maybe TRBD1 (5 bases). Per germline, CDR1 SGHDT and CDR2 YYEEEE. V was clipped by 2 bases and J by 14 bases, with 14 bases between them. CDR3 length equals 12 residues. This CDR3 is CASSLRDRPLYF. CDR3 nucleotide sequence: TGTGCCAGCAGCTTACGTGACAGACCCCTATATTTT.

This clone was found a few times. The same CDR3 is also encoded by other DNA sequences in this sample. The rearrangement links TRBV12-3 or TRBV12-4 to TRBJ1-1; D perhaps matches TRBD1 (5 bases). The CDR3 contains 13 residues. The germline V and J ends were trimmed by 2 bases and 3 bases, with 7 bases remaining between them. The CDR3 is CASSLSGYTEAFF. The CDR3 DNA reads TGTGCCAGCAGTTTATCAGGGTACACTGAAGCTTTCTTT.

The CDR3 DNA sequence: TGTGCCAGCAGCATGCGACAGAAAATCGGAAACACCATATATTTT. Translated, it gives CASSMRQKIGNTIYF. This rearrangement joins TRBV7-9 to TRBJ1-3; a possible D gene is TRBD1 (5 bases). Germline V lookup: CDR1 SEHNR, CDR2 FQNEAQ (reference sequence). The CDR3 runs 15 residues. With 5 bases removed from V and 4 bases from J, the gap between germline ends came to 15 bases.

This chain joins TRBV7-8 and TRBJ2-3; tentatively, D is TRBD2 (5 bases). Deletions cut 6 bases from V and 7 bases from J, with 26 bases between. CDR3 length equals 17 residues. Germline-derived CDR1 and CDR2 are SGHVS and FQNEAQ. CDR3 protein: CASSYRPPVQTIHTQYF. The CDR3 DNA is TGTGCCAGCAGTTACCGTCCTCCCGTCCAGACTATTCATACGCAGTATTTT.

This rearrangement joins TRBV7-9 to TRBJ1-3; D is unresolved. Trimming left V 5 bases short and J 2 bases short, with 16 bases between. The germline gives CDR1 SEHNR, CDR2 FQNEAQ (reference sequence). This CDR3 region has 16 residues. The DNA of the CDR3 is TGTGCCAGCAGCCCGTCCCGAGGAATCCCTGGAAACACCATATATTTT. Translated: CASSPSRGIPGNTIYF.

This clone was picked up a small number of times. V is TRBV15 and J is TRBJ2-1; D possibly corresponds to TRBD2 (5 bases). Trimming stripped 0 bases from V and 2 bases from J, with 8 bases between. Germline assignment: CDR1 LNHNV and CDR2 YYDKDF (reference sequence). The CDR3 has 15 residues. CDR3 nucleotides: TGTGCCACCAGCAGAGATACGGGAACCTACAATGAGCAGTTCTTC. Its protein product is CATSRDTGTYNEQFF.

This clone occurred a few times. The chain recombines TRBV3-1 (or the pseudogene TRBV3-2) with TRBJ2-3; D remains ambiguous. V gave up 7 bases and J gave up 4 bases, with 3 bases separating them. This CDR3 comprises 10 residues. The germline V gene encodes CDR1 LGHDT and CDR2 YNNKEL (reference sequence). DNA for the CDR3: TGTGCCAGCACGGCAGATACGCAGTATTTT. Translation gives CASTADTQYF.

The genes are TRBV5-5 and TRBJ2-7; 7 positions match TRBD2. The CDR3 contains 15 residues. The J segment lost 0 bases and the V segment lost 3 bases, leaving 6 bases of the junction unmatched. Looked up from germline, CDR1 is SGHKS and CDR2 is YYEKEE (reference sequence). For the CDR3, the DNA is TGTGCCAGCAGCTACCGTGTAGCGGGCTCCTACGAGCAGTACGTC. This translates into CASSYRVAGSYEQYV.

The chain couples TRBV6-5 to TRBJ1-2; D gene uncertain. Germline lookup yields CDR1 MNHEY and CDR2 SVGAGI. The length of the CDR3 is 15 residues. Trimming cost V 6 bases and J 0 bases, with 14 bases left between them. The CDR3 coding sequence is TGTGCCAGCAGCTGGGAGGGCCCCACTAACTATGGCTACACCTTC. Residues: CASSWEGPTNYGYTF.

V gene TRBV4-3 combines with J gene TRBJ2-1; TRBD2 agrees at 10 bases. The V gene's germline CDR1 is LGHNA and CDR2 YSLEER. The J segment lost 0 bases and the V segment lost 4 bases, leaving 3 bases of the junction unmatched. This CDR3 has 16 residues. This CDR3 reads CASSRGLATSYNEQFF. CDR3 bases: TGCGCCAGCAGCCGGGGACTAGCGACCTCCTACAATGAGCAGTTCTTC.

The chain recombines TRBV18 with TRBJ1-2, with D possibly TRBD1 on 5 matching bases. The CDR3 loop spans 15 amino acids. Germline V gene lookup returns CDR1 KGHSH and CDR2 LQKENI. V lost 2 bases and J lost 2, with 12 bases in between. CDR3 in amino acids: CASSPMTASNYGYTF. CDR3 sequence (DNA): TGTGCCAGCTCACCAATGACAGCCTCCAACTATGGCTACACCTTC.

The J gene is TRBJ1-1, the V gene TRBV27, with D hard to call. Germline V CDR1 and CDR2: MNHEY, SMNVEV (reference sequence). This CDR3 is built from 13 residues. V lost 0 bases to trimming and J lost 1 base, with 3 bases between them. The CDR3 loop is CASSLSRNTEAFF. CDR3 DNA: TGTGCCAGCAGTTTATCTCGGAACACTGAAGCTTTCTTT.

The gene calls are TRBV5-6 and TRBJ2-4, with TRBD1 identical over 8 bases. The germline V gene has CDR1 SGHDT and CDR2 YYEEEE. The trim removed 4 bases at V and 7 bases at J, leaving 19 bases unmatched. CDR3 size: 18 residues. The DNA of the CDR3 is TGTGCCAGCAGCCTAGTGACTGGGGTCAGGGGGCGGAGGAACATTCAGTACTTC. Its translation is CASSLVTGVRGRRNIQYF.

J is TRBJ2-7 and V is TRBV4-3; weak D call: TRBD2 (5 bases). The CDR3 runs to 14 residues. V shed 0 bases and J shed 6 bases, with 12 bases lying between them. Per the germline V gene, CDR1 is LGHNA and CDR2 is YSLEER. The CDR3 sequence: CASSQDGGSGEQYF. CDR3 nucleotide sequence: TGCGCCAGCAGCCAAGACGGCGGGTCCGGCGAGCAGTACTTC.

The chain has TRBV9 and TRBJ1-2; D is undetermined. The V gene's germline CDR1 is SGDLS and CDR2 YYNGEE. The length of the CDR3 is 13 residues. V lost 3 bases and J lost 4, with 10 bases in between. The CDR3 is CASSAPGTYGYTF. In DNA, the CDR3 is TGTGCCAGCAGCGCGCCCGGTACCTATGGCTACACCTTC.

This rearrangement joins TRBV27 to TRBJ2-5; 14 bases are shared with TRBD2. CDR1 is MNHEY, CDR2 SMNVEV, per germline (reference sequence). V dropped 7 bases and J dropped 4; count of bases not matched to a gene: 8. The CDR3 is 16 amino acids. The CDR3 loop reads CASTLLTSGGVETQYF. As DNA, the CDR3 is TGTGCCAGCACCCTTTTGACTAGCGGGGGGGTAGAGACCCAGTACTTC.

J is TRBJ2-1 and V is TRBV28, with 8 bases matching TRBD2. With V trimmed by 7 bases and J by 5 bases, 13 bases remained unmatched. Germline loops: CDR1 MDHEN, CDR2 SYDVKM. The CDR3 contains 16 residues. CDR3 amino acids: CASTLGGGTRDNEQFF. The CDR3 coding sequence is TGTGCCAGCACCCTAGGAGGGGGGACTAGGGACAATGAGCAGTTCTTC. The whole variable domain, filled in from reference TRBV28 and TRBJ2-1, reads DVKVTQSSRYLVKRTGEKVFLECVQDMDHENMFWYRQDPGLGLRLIYFSYDVKMKEKGDIPEGYSVSREKKERFSLILESASTNQTSMYLCASTLGGGTRDNEQFFGPGTRLTVL.